This T cell receptor (beta chain) comes out of a study of cytomegalovirus exposure and HLA in healthy donors. Across the whole study: Counted in an early data release were about 85 million unique TCRs from HLA-typed donors. Researchers found that approximately 80% of 350 to 500 genotyped donors fell within the Caucasian-associated ancestry cluster.

To note about this clone: The target antigen is unknown.

Whole-study findings and limits: Being productive about 87% or about 30% of the time was typical of most TCR beta V segments in an earlier analysis. The study reported that TCR beta sequences accurately predicted HLA-A and HLA-B alleles in most subjects.

The PCR employed 60 Vbeta primers together with 13 Jbeta primers. The method was immunoSEQ multiplex PCR; TCRdb's version includes in-frame clones alone and lacks a portion of them. This sample yields 130,000 or so clones, of which roughly 83% are seen a single time; 1.5% belongs to the top ten. Trimming took off 1 base at V and 2 bases at J, with 8 bases between the two ends. CDR1 is LGHNA and CDR2 is YSLEER in the germline V gene. The CDR3 extends over 14 amino acids. The sequenced sample was PBMCs. This receptor was taken from a man aged 35-49 years in good health and CMV-seronegative. This sequence joins TRBV4-3 and TRBJ2-5, with a weak D call TRBD1 (5 bases). The CDR3 DNA sequence: TGCGCCAGCAGCCAAGGGACAATACAAGAGACCCAGTACTTC. It specifies CASSQGTIQETQYF.